Following are 20 T cell receptor beta chains from one sample sequenced in a study of T-cell memory formation after mild COVID-19. MiXCR, applied by TCRdb to the 5' RACE reads, yields one record per CDR3 protein. This table holds some 100,000 distinct CDR3 sequences, around 10% found once. Sequencing was performed on PBMCs or a T cell subset sorted from them (not recorded which). These TCRs come from a man aged 18 to 29 who had mild COVID-19 (a few samples of this study predate the infection). Cell type and time point are not known.

The chain couples TRBV7-2 to TRBJ2-7; D is possibly TRBD2 (5 bases). This CDR3 spans 13 amino acids. From germline, CDR1 is SGHTA and CDR2 FQGNSA. V shed 5 bases and J shed 2 bases, with 10 bases lying between them. The CDR3 here is CASSPAGPYEQYF. The CDR3 DNA sequence: TGTGCCAGCAGCCCCGCGGGCCCCTACGAGCAGTACTTC.

This clonotype was detected only a few times. The V call is TRBV11-3, the J call TRBJ2-7; a possible D gene is TRBD1 (6 bases). V lost 5 bases, J lost 3 bases, and 11 bases lay in between. The germline gives CDR1 SGHNT, CDR2 YENEEA. The CDR3 extends over 13 amino acids. Here the CDR3 reads CASSPQGNYEQYF. The DNA of the CDR3 is TGTGCCAGCAGCCCCCAGGGGAACTACGAGCAGTACTTC.

The chain carries TRBV6-2 or TRBV6-3 and TRBJ2-2; D gene uncertain. Trimming took 5 bases from V and 6 from J, leaving 10 bases between them. The CDR3 is made up of 13 amino acids. Germline V CDR1 and CDR2: MNHEY, SVGEGT. CDR3 DNA: TGTGCCAGCAGTACCGGTTTCCCCGGGGAGCTGTTTTTT. This encodes CASSTGFPGELFF.

There are a few counts of this clonotype. V is TRBV13 and J is TRBJ2-4, with 9 nucleotides matching TRBD1. The CDR3 is 16 amino acids. The germline gives CDR1 PRHDT, CDR2 FYEKMQ (reference sequence). V trimming: 5 bases; J trimming: 2 bases; junction bases outside the gene matches: 7. In DNA form, the CDR3 reads TGTGCCAGCAGCGGGGGACAGGGTGTAACCAAAAACATTCAGTACTTC. Translation gives CASSGGQGVTKNIQYF.

V usage is TRBV5-4 and J usage is TRBJ2-3, with D maybe TRBD1 (6 bases). V was trimmed by 4 bases and J by 11 bases, leaving 20 bases between them. Germline V gene lookup returns CDR1 SGHNT and CDR2 YYREEE (reference sequence). The CDR3 covers 14 residues. The CDR3 nucleotides are TGTGCCAGCAGCAATCCCGGGACACCCCCAGAGCAGTATTTT. Protein sequence: CASSNPGTPPEQYF.

The rearrangement uses TRBV7-9 and TRBJ1-1; TRBD1 is a possible D gene (6 bases). The CDR3 is made up of 17 amino acids. The V gene's germline CDR1 is SEHNR and CDR2 FQNEAQ (reference sequence). V was cut by 3 bases and J by 4 bases, with 21 bases left in between. CDR3: CASSFPQQGFRGTEAFF. CDR3 coding DNA: TGTGCCAGCAGCTTCCCTCAACAGGGCTTTAGGGGCACTGAAGCTTTCTTT.

The chain couples TRBV20-1 to TRBJ2-7, with TRBD1 identical over 8 bases. V was pared by 0 bases and J by 5 bases, with 6 bases of the junction left unmatched. CDR3 size: 14 residues. Germline CDR1 and CDR2: DFQATT and SNEGSKA (reference sequence). The CDR3 DNA reads as TGCAGTGCTAGAGATCTAGGACAGGGTAACGAGCAGTACTTC. Translation gives CSARDLGQGNEQYF.

This clonotype was recorded a few times. Germline is not matched at one junction end, which may reflect a read error. The V gene is TRBV7-7, the J gene TRBJ2-3; weak D call: TRBD2 (5 bases). The CDR3 has 15 amino acids. The germline V gene has CDR1 SSHAT and CDR2 FNYEAQ (reference sequence). The CDR3 reads CASSPFPRGTDTQYF. In DNA form, the CDR3 reads TGTGCTAGCAGCCCCTTCCCGAGGGGCACAGATACGCAGTATTTT. Full variable domain (missing parts from reference TRBV7-7 and TRBJ2-3): GAGVSQSPRYKVTKRGQDVTLRCDPISSHATLYWYQQALGQGPEFLTYFNYEAQPDKSGLPSDRFSAERPEGSISTLTIQRTEQRDSAMYRCASSPFPRGTDTQYFGPGTRLTVL.

The chain links TRBV4-1 to TRBJ2-5; 7 bases are a match to TRBD1. Germline V gene sequence: CDR1 MGHRA, CDR2 YSYEKL. The CDR3 runs 16 residues. J gave up 4 bases and V 2 bases, and 10 bases lay outside the gene matches. CDR3 in amino acids: CASSQIPDRDGETQYF. DNA for the CDR3: TGCGCCAGCAGCCAAATCCCTGACAGGGACGGAGAGACCCAGTACTTC.

This clonotype was seen only a few times. The chain employs TRBV6-5 and TRBJ1-2; D is uncertain. The ends were cut back, 0 bases at V and 8 bases at J, with 10 bases in the middle. The germline V gene has CDR1 MNHEY and CDR2 SVGAGI. The CDR3 extends over 13 amino acids. The CDR3 DNA sequence: TGTGCCAGCAGTTACTCGGCTCGCGGGGGCTACACCTTC. It codes for CASSYSARGGYTF.

The chain combines TRBV29-1 with TRBJ1-2; 8 positions match TRBD1. Trimming took 7 bases from V and 8 from J; bases not matched to a gene: 9. Germline V gene lookup returns CDR1 SQVTM and CDR2 ANQGSEA. The CDR3 has 12 amino acids. The DNA of the CDR3 is TGCAGCGCTATGGGACAGGATGCCGGCTACACCTTC. Protein sequence: CSAMGQDAGYTF.

This clonotype was counted a few times. The CDR3 nucleotides are TGCAGCGTCCCGGACAGGAAGACGAAAAAACTGTTTTTT. This translates into CSVPDRKTKKLFF. This chain connects TRBV29-1 to TRBJ1-4, with 7 positions matching TRBD1. The ends lost 6 bases at V and 9 bases at J; junction bases unmatched: 10. Germline loops: CDR1 SQVTM, CDR2 ANQGSEA. The CDR3 spans 13 residues. Together with reference TRBV29-1 and TRBJ1-4, the CDR3 gives the full variable domain: SAVISQKPSRDICQRGTSLTIQCQVDSQVTMMFWYRQQPGQSLTLIATANQGSEATYESGFVIDKFPISRPNLTFSTLTVSNMSPEDSSIYLCSVPDRKTKKLFFGSGTQLSVL.

The sample holds a few counts of this clonotype. The CDR3 is CASSSWQEPNSPLHF. In DNA, the CDR3 is TGTGCCAGCAGTTCATGGCAGGAGCCTAATTCACCCCTCCACTTT. V and J are TRBV27 and TRBJ1-6; D gene uncertain. The CDR3 covers 15 residues. Looked up from germline, CDR1 is MNHEY and CDR2 is SMNVEV (reference sequence). Deletions cut 4 bases from V and 6 bases from J, with 13 bases between.

This clonotype was found many times. This chain joins TRBV4-1 and TRBJ1-1; D uncertain. The CDR3 covers 13 residues. Germline V gene lookup returns CDR1 MGHRA and CDR2 YSYEKL. Deletions cut 2 bases from V and 1 base from J, with 5 bases between. The CDR3 DNA reads as TGCGCCAGCAGCCAAACAGAGAACACTGAAGCTTTCTTT. Its translation is CASSQTENTEAFF.

This chain connects TRBV4-1 to TRBJ2-1; D remains unclear. The length of the CDR3 is 15 residues. Germline CDR1 reads MGHRA; CDR2 reads YSYEKL. Trimming removed 6 bases from V and 6 bases from J, with 18 bases in between. CDR3 coding DNA: TGCGCCAGCAGTCGGCCCTTGGGCGCAACCAATGAGCAGTTCTTC. As protein: CASSRPLGATNEQFF.

This clonotype was counted between two and nine times. The rearrangement uses TRBV7-9 and TRBJ1-5; D is perhaps TRBD1 (6 bases). The CDR3 sequence is 14 residues long. Per the germline V gene, CDR1 is SEHNR and CDR2 is FQNEAQ (reference sequence). V gave up 1 base and J gave up 8 bases, with 12 bases separating them. The CDR3 here is CASSLEEGGEPQHF. CDR3 bases: TGTGCCAGCAGCTTAGAGGAGGGGGGGGAGCCCCAGCATTTT. Filled out from reference TRBV7-9 and TRBJ1-5, the complete variable domain reads DTGVSQNPRHKITKRGQNVTFRCDPISEHNRLYWYRQTLGQGPEFLTYFQNEAQLEKSRLLSDRFSAERPKGSFSTLEIQRTEQGDSAMYLCASSLEEGGEPQHFGDGTRLSIL.

The V and J genes are TRBV6-5 and TRBJ1-1; tentative D call: TRBD1 (6 bases). There are 13 residues in the CDR3. Between the trimmed V and J ends, which lost 10 bases and 2 bases, there was a span of 14 bases. From germline, CDR1 is MNHEY and CDR2 SVGAGI. CDR3 sequence: CATYTQGNTEAFF. The CDR3 DNA is TGTGCCACCTATACACAGGGTAACACTGAAGCTTTCTTT.

The V gene is TRBV2, the J gene TRBJ2-2; weak D call: TRBD1 (6 bases). Germline V gene lookup returns CDR1 SNHLY and CDR2 FYNNEI. The CDR3 consists of 15 residues. Trimming shortened V by 3 bases and J by 7 bases, and 15 bases separated the two germline ends. CDR3 region: CASSDEQGYNGELFF. The CDR3 coding sequence is TGTGCCAGCAGTGATGAGCAGGGGTATAACGGGGAGCTGTTTTTT.

The table lists this clonotype with many counts. The rearrangement links TRBV10-3 to TRBJ2-1, with 8 bases fitting TRBD2. In germline, CDR1 is ENHRY, CDR2 SYGVKD. With V trimmed by 7 bases and J by 4 bases, 9 bases remained unmatched. The CDR3 covers 15 residues. CDR3 coding DNA: TGTGCCATCACGCAGCAGCGGGGGAAGTACAATGAGCAGTTCTTC. Its protein product is CAITQQRGKYNEQFF.

This clonotype was observed at least ten times. The chain couples TRBV6-2 or TRBV6-3 to TRBJ2-2, with 10 nucleotides matching TRBD2. Germline loops: CDR1 MNHEY, CDR2 SVGEGT. This CDR3 spans 15 amino acids. J gave up 0 bases and V 7 bases, and 2 bases lay outside the gene matches. In nucleotides, the CDR3 is TGTGCCAGCAATGGACTAGCGGCGAACACCGGGGAGCTGTTTTTT. Translated: CASNGLAANTGELFF.